This T cell receptor beta chain was identified during a study of blood T cell repertoires in COVID-19. Whole-study context: Acute and convalescent COVID-19 specimens originated in the United States, Italy and Spain.

Per the original data handling: The authors estimated nucleated cell counts from reference gene primer amplification. Sequencing was performed with immunoSEQ multiplex PCR; in TCRdb, only in-frame clones are kept and a portion is missing. The V and J calls and clone size were taken over from that table, and D and trimming were inferred from the DNA. The sample records around 80,000 clones, roughly 80% being singletons. This CDR3 region has 12 residues. The germline V and J ends were trimmed by 6 bases and 2 bases, with 7 bases remaining between them. Germline V lookup: CDR1 SNHLY, CDR2 FYNNEI. The sample was peripheral blood. The rearrangement uses TRBV2 and TRBJ1-2, with D perhaps TRBD1 (5 bases). The sequence was collected from an elderly woman with active or convalescent COVID-19. The CDR3 loop reads CASRQENYGYTF. The CDR3 bases are TGTGCCAGCAGACAGGAGAACTATGGCTACACCTTC.